The table lists the clone carrying this T cell receptor beta chain with a few counts. Its target is unknown. Constant-region reverse primers amplified full-length variable regions, followed by semi-nested Nested Universal Primer A PCR. One entry per CDR3 protein, called by TCRdb with MiXCR from the 5' RACE reads. Seen here are 10,000 to 14,000 distinct CDR3 sequences, 40% to 55% observed once, and the top ten hold 9.5% to 15%. Whole-study findings and limits: Tumor Treg TCRs overlapped most with tumor naive CD4+ cells. Whole repertoires were not studied in the larger cohort, only one V-J beta rearrangement.

Purified naive CD4+ T cells were depleted of CD25+ Tregs. Source material: tumor-infiltrating naive CD4+ T cells sorted from the breast tumor. Subset of the sample: naive CD4+ T cells, CD4+CD45RA+CD25-. This TCR was sampled from a female donor with breast cancer.

The CDR3: CSASTVPYGYTF. In DNA form, the CDR3 reads TGCAGTGCTTCGACTGTCCCTTATGGCTACACCTTC. The chain links TRBV20-1 to TRBJ1-2; the D is unclear. The V and J ends lost 5 bases and 5 bases respectively, with 12 bases between them. The CDR3 contains 12 residues. Looked up from germline, CDR1 is DFQATT and CDR2 is SNEGSKA (reference sequence).